The clone carrying this T cell receptor beta chain appeared many times. The CDR3 covers 16 residues. CDR1 is SEHNR and CDR2 is FQNEAQ in the germline V gene (reference sequence). Trimming took off 2 bases at V and 3 bases at J, with 15 bases between the two ends. TCR beta VDJ and CDR3 were profiled, and genomic DNA was the template. TCRdb processed the reads anew with MiXCR; each CDR3 protein has one entry. The data contain over 150,000 distinct CDR3 sequences, less than 65% of them singletons. CD8+CD57+ cell expansion had been shown by flow cytometry in patients chosen for sequencing. The sample is drawn from a study of CD8+CD57+ T cells in acquired aplastic anemia.

The material sequenced was sorted CD4+, CD8+, or CD8+CD57+ T cells (not recorded which) from PBMCs. The receptor comes from a human donor with aplastic anemia. V gene TRBV7-9 combines with J gene TRBJ2-3; D ambiguous. In nucleotides, the CDR3 is TGTGCCAGCAGCTTAAACGGCCAGACATCGACAGATACGCAGTATTTT. Translating gives CASSLNGQTSTDTQYF.